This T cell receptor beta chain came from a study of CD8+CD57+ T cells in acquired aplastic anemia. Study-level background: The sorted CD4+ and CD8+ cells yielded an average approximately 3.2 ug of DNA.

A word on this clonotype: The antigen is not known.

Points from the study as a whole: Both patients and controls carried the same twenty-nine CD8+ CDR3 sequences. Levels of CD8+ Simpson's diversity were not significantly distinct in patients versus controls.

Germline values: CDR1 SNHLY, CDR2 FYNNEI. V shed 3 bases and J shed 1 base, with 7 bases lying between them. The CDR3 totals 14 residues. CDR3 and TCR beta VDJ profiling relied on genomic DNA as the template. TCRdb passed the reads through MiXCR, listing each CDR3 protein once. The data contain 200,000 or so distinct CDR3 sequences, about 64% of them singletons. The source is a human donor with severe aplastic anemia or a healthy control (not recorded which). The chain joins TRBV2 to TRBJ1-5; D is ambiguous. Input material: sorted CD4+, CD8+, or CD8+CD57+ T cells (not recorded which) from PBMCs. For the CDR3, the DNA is TGTGCCAGCAGTGATGGGGTGAGCAATCAGCCCCAGCATTTT. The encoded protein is CASSDGVSNQPQHF.